What follows are 8 T cell receptor beta chains derived from one specimen sequenced in a study of PD-L1 blockade in urothelial cancer. The time point is: pretreatment peripheral blood. The protocol was immunoSEQ multiplex PCR, while the TCRdb copy is restricted to in-frame clones and leaves out a portion. The sample carries 130,000 or so clones, 70% to 85% recorded once. Sample: PBMCs, taken around atezolizumab (anti-PD-L1) treatment. Receptors were obtained from a man aged 50-59 years with urothelial cancer.

This clone was counted once. For the CDR3, the DNA is TGTGCCAGCAGCTGGACTAGAACAGATACGCAGTATTTT. Its protein is CASSWTRTDTQYF. The chain employs TRBV5-4 and TRBJ2-3; 7 positions match TRBD2. Germline V gene sequence: CDR1 SGHNT, CDR2 YYREEE (reference sequence). The CDR3 extends over 13 amino acids. J gave up 3 bases and V 3 bases, and 1 base lay outside the gene matches.

V usage is TRBV28 and J usage is TRBJ1-4; D is perhaps TRBD1 (6 bases). CDR3 length: 12 residues. CDR1 and CDR2 from the germline V gene are MDHEN and SYDVKM. Deletions cut 6 bases from V and 10 bases from J, with 12 bases between. Here the CDR3 DNA reads TGTGCCAGCAGCTCAGGGGTTGGAAAACTGTTTTTT. It encodes CASSSGVGKLFF.

The rearrangement links TRBV10-3 to TRBJ2-2; D might be TRBD1 (6 bases). The CDR3 has 13 residues. Germline-derived CDR1 and CDR2 are ENHRY and SYGVKD. The ends were cut back, 6 bases at V and 8 bases at J, with 13 bases in the middle. The CDR3 DNA reads as TGTGCCATCAGCGAACAGGGTTTGGGGGAGCTGTTTTTT. This codes for CAISEQGLGELFF.

Of note for this clone: One junction end does not reproduce the germline sequence, and a read error may be involved. The genes are TRBV7-7 and TRBJ2-5; TRBD1 agrees at 7 bases. The CDR3 totals 14 residues. CDR1 is SSHAT and CDR2 is FNYEAQ in the germline V gene (reference sequence). CDR3 region: CASSFRQGQETQYF. In DNA, the CDR3 is TGTGCTAGCAGCTTCCGACAGGGCCAAGAGACCCAGTACTTC.

The rearrangement links TRBV5-1 to TRBJ2-7, with D possibly being TRBD2 (5 bases). The V end was cut by 4 bases, the J end by 9 bases, with 20 bases between. The CDR3 covers 14 residues. The germline V gene has CDR1 SGHRS and CDR2 YFSETQ. For the CDR3, the DNA is TGCGCCAGCAGCCAGGAGGAGAGACAATCGCGGCAGTACTTC. Translating gives CASSQEERQSRQYF.

CDR3 sequence: CAWSVGLAGYNEQFF. CDR3 bases: TGTGCCTGGAGTGTAGGACTAGCGGGATACAATGAGCAGTTCTTC. The chain couples TRBV30 to TRBJ2-1; 12 bases line up with TRBD2. Germline lookup yields CDR1 GTSNPN and CDR2 SVGIG (reference sequence). With V trimmed by 0 bases and J by 4 bases, 1 base remained unmatched. The CDR3 is 15 amino acids. The complete variable domain, with remaining parts taken from reference TRBV30 and TRBJ2-1, reads SQTIHQWPATLVQPVGSPLSLECTVEGTSNPNLYWYRQAAGRGLQLLFYSVGIGQISSEVPQNLSASRPQDRQFILSSKKLLLSDSGFYLCAWSVGLAGYNEQFFGPGTRLTVL.

The rearrangement links TRBV2 to TRBJ2-4; a possible D gene is TRBD1 (6 bases). The germline CDR1 and CDR2 sequences are SNHLY and FYNNEI. Trimming cost V 4 bases and J 7 bases, with 8 bases left between them. This CDR3 is built from 12 residues. The CDR3 bases are TGTGCCAGCAGTGCAGGGGTCAACATTCAGTACTTC. It translates to CASSAGVNIQYF.

The chain recombines TRBV4-1 with TRBJ2-7; a weak D match, TRBD2 (6 bases). Trimming stripped 0 bases from V and 2 bases from J, with 17 bases between. This CDR3 spans 17 amino acids. The germline gives CDR1 MGHRA, CDR2 YSYEKL. CDR3 amino acids: CASSQDLTSSRPYEQYF. The CDR3 coding sequence is TGCGCCAGCAGCCAAGATTTAACTAGCAGTAGGCCCTACGAGCAGTACTTC.